This passage covers 7 T cell receptor beta chains from one sample sequenced in a study of CD8 T cells in Susac syndrome (dated by TCRdb to between 2019 and 2020). The library was produced with the immunoSEQ multiplex PCR assay. RNA was extracted using the RNeasy kit, and about 0.45 to 1 ug of the RNA was reverse transcribed with random hexamers. TCRdb reprocessed the public reads (quality trimming at Q25 with fastp, clone calling with MiXCR) and kept in-frame beta chains. One record per CDR3 amino acid sequence lists the most common genes and DNA. The sample table holds about 140,000 distinct CDR3 sequences, of which just under 95% were seen once. About 0.18% of the sample lies in the top ten. The source material was CD8+ T cells from PBMCs. These receptors were collected from a human donor with Susac syndrome.

This clonotype has more than one count but fewer than ten. The genes are TRBV12-3 or TRBV12-4 and TRBJ2-2; no reliable D call. This CDR3 is built from 11 residues. The V gene lost 4 bases and the J gene lost 8 bases, with 5 bases spanning the gap. The CDR3 DNA sequence: TGTGCCAGCAGTTATGGGGGGGAGCTGTTTTTT. Protein product: CASSYGGELFF.

The chain carries TRBV4-1 and TRBJ2-5, with 11 bases matching TRBD2. This CDR3 has 16 residues. CDR1 MGHRA and CDR2 YSYEKL come from the germline V gene. The trim removed 1 base at V and 2 bases at J, leaving 3 bases unmatched. CDR3 sequence reads: CASSQGLAGTQETQYF. The CDR3 coding sequence is TGCGCCAGCAGCCAAGGACTAGCGGGGACACAAGAGACCCAGTACTTC.

The gene calls are TRBV6-6 and TRBJ2-5; D is undetermined. V was trimmed by 6 bases and J by 1 base, leaving 15 bases between them. This CDR3 is built from 15 residues. From germline, CDR1 is MNHNY and CDR2 SVGAGI (reference sequence). CDR3 DNA: TGTGCCAGCAGAAGTACTATTCGAGGCCAAGAGACCCAGTACTTC. Translation: CASRSTIRGQETQYF.

V gene TRBV24-1 combines with J gene TRBJ2-3; 7 bases map to TRBD1. The V and J ends lost 10 bases and 0 bases, in that order; junction bases with no gene match: 15. The germline CDR1 and CDR2 sequences are KGHDR and SFDVKD. The CDR3 totals 17 residues. This CDR3 reads CATPEGASRKSTDTQYF. The CDR3 DNA is TGTGCCACTCCAGAGGGGGCGAGTCGGAAAAGCACAGATACGCAGTATTTT.

The chain recombines TRBV4-2 with TRBJ2-1; 9 positions match TRBD1. Germline V CDR1 and CDR2: LGHNA, YNFKEQ. This CDR3 has 16 residues. The trim removed 1 base at V and 8 bases at J, leaving 9 bases unmatched. CDR3: CASSQVGTGNVDEQFF. The CDR3 nucleotides read TGTGCCAGCAGCCAAGTGGGGACAGGGAATGTAGATGAGCAGTTCTTC.

The chain carries TRBV6-5 and TRBJ2-2, with a possible D match to TRBD2 (5 bases). Trimming left V 0 bases short and J 4 bases short, with 9 bases between. Germline loops: CDR1 MNHEY, CDR2 SVGAGI. This CDR3 region has 15 residues. CDR3 sequence (DNA): TGTGCCAGCAGTTACTCTATGAGCGGCACCGGGGAGCTGTTTTTT. It yields the protein CASSYSMSGTGELFF.

This chain links TRBV20-1 with TRBJ2-1; weak D call: TRBD1 (5 bases). V lost 0 bases to trimming and J lost 9 bases, with 9 bases between them. CDR1 and CDR2 (germline): DFQATT, SNEGSKA (reference sequence). The CDR3 extends over 12 amino acids. DNA of the CDR3: TGCAGTGCTAGAGAGGGGCGAGGTGAGCAGTTCTTC. Protein sequence: CSAREGRGEQFF.